This is a list of T cell receptor beta chains from one sample in a study of blood T cell repertoires in COVID-19. Here immunoSEQ multiplex PCR was the method, and the copy in TCRdb shows in-frame clones only, minus some. The sample has tens of thousands of clones, approximately 78% seen once; the top ten hold around 7%. Source material: peripheral blood. The receptors were gathered from a man aged 45-65 years with active or convalescent COVID-19. CDR3s include the opening cysteine and the closing phenylalanine or tryptophan. The D gene is left open where the match is weak. Clone size is not always given. Where it is, it says once, few, many or a class for expanded clones.

D gene | J gene | V gene | clone size | CDR3 DNA | CDR3 protein
. | TRBJ1-3 | TRBV14 | . | TGTGCCAGCAGCCAAGGGGGGGGGAAGTTGATCTCTGGAAACACCATATATTTT | CASSQGGGKLISGNTIYF
TRBD1 | TRBJ2-3 | TRBV6-5 | . | TGTGCCAGCAGTTATCGGGACAGGGGCACGGATACGCAGTATTTT | CASSYRDRGTDTQYF
. | TRBJ1-6 | TRBV7-2 | . | TGTGCCAGCAGCTCAACTACAGGCACCCCCTATAATTCACCCCTCCACTTT | CASSSTTGTPYNSPLHF
TRBD1 | TRBJ2-5 | TRBV6-5 | once | TGTGCCAGCAGTTACGGCAGGGGGCGAGAGACCCAGTACTTC | CASSYGRGRETQYF
TRBD2 | TRBJ2-5 | TRBV6-6 | . | TGTGCCAGCAGTCCGGGGAGGGCCAAAGAGACCCAGTACTTC | CASSPGRAKETQYF
. | TRBJ2-3 | TRBV10-3 | once | TGTGCCATCAGTGAGTCAGGGGGCACAGATACGCAGTATTTT | CAISESGGTDTQYF
. | TRBJ2-3 | TRBV6-2/TRBV6-3 | once | TGTGCCAGCAGTTCGGTAGCCTCAGATACGCAGTATTTT | CASSSVASDTQYF
. | TRBJ2-1 | TRBV7-2 | . | TGTGCCAGCAGCTTAGCAGGCGGGGCGAGGGTCAATGAGCAGTTCTTC | CASSLAGGARVNEQFF
. | TRBJ2-5 | TRBV7-2 | . | TGTGCCAGCAGCAGGACTGGCCCCGAAGAGACCCAGTACTTC | CASSRTGPEETQYF
. | TRBJ1-5 | TRBV16 | . | TGTGCCAGCAGCCAATCGTGGCAGAACAATCAGCCCCAGCATTTT | CASSQSWQNNQPQHF
TRBD2 | TRBJ2-1 | TRBV28 | . | TGTGCCAGCACCCCCTTTAGCGGGGGCACCAAGGATGAGCAGTTCTTC | CASTPFSGGTKDEQFF
. | TRBJ2-3 | TRBV28 | . | TGTGCCAGCGGTAGTACGCAGTATTTT | CASGSTQYF
TRBD1 | TRBJ2-3 | TRBV12-5 | once | TGTGCTAGTGGTGAACAGGGGTTCACAGATACGCAGTATTTT | CASGEQGFTDTQYF
. | TRBJ1-3 | TRBV7-9 | . | TGTGCCAGCAGCCACAGGGTACAAGGAAACACCATATATTTT | CASSHRVQGNTIYF
. | TRBJ2-1 | TRBV5-1 | once | TGCGCCAGCAGCACCCTGGTGGCGGGCCAGGATGAGCAGTTCTTC | CASSTLVAGQDEQFF
. | TRBJ1-1 | TRBV3-1/TRBV3-2 | . | TGTGCCAGCAGACCTCGGACAGCCAACACTGAAGCTTTCTTT | CASRPRTANTEAFF
. | TRBJ2-1 | TRBV9 | . | TGTGCCAGAAACCCGGGACATCACTACAATGAGCAGTTCTTC | CARNPGHHYNEQFF
TRBD1 | TRBJ2-2 | TRBV7-9 | . | TGTGCCAGCAGCCCTTCGGACAGGGGAGGAACCGGGGAGCTGTTTTTT | CASSPSDRGGTGELFF